The clone carrying this TCR beta chain was counted at least ten times. Its antigen is not identified. The data stem from a study of early T cells in non-severe SARS-CoV-2 infection. Study details: The input, bulk RNA from unsorted whole blood, was sequenced, and chains were unpaired. Overall study findings and caveats: There was a bias toward anti-spike CD8 responses in VDJdb matching, which missed private and CD4 specificities.

Trimming removed 2 bases at V and 1 base at J, with 26 bases between. This CDR3 is built from 20 residues. In the library, individual cDNA molecules carried attached unique molecular identifiers. TCRdb processed the 5' RACE reads anew with MiXCR; each CDR3 protein has one entry. The sample records roughly 81,000 distinct CDR3 sequences, over 5% being singletons. This chain joins TRBV12-3 or TRBV12-4 and TRBJ1-1; possible D gene TRBD1, 6 bases. Specimen: whole blood. The receptor was derived from an adult who was a healthcare worker with PCR-confirmed SARS-CoV-2 infection or an uninfected control (not recorded which). The CDR3 protein is CASSLLMPLDRTEWNTEAFF. The CDR3 DNA reads TGTGCCAGCAGTTTACTCATGCCTTTGGATAGGACAGAATGGAACACTGAAGCTTTCTTT.